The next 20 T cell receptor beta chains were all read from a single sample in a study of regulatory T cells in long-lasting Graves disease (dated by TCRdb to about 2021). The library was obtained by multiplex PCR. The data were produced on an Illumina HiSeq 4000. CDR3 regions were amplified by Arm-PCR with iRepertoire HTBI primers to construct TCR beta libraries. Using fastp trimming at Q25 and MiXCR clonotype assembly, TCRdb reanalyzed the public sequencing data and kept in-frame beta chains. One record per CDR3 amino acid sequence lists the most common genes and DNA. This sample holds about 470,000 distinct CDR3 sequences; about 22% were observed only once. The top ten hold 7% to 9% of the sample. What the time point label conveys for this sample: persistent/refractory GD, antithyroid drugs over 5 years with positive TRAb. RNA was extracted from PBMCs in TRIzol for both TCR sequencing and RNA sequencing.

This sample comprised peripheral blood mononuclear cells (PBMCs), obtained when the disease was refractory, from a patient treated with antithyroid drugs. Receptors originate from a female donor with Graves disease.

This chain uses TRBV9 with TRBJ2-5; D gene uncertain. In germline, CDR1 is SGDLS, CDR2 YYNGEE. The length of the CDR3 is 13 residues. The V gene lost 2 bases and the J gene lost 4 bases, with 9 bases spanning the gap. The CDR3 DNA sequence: TGTGCCAGCAGCGTTAACGCCGGAGAGACCCAGTACTTC. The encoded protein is CASSVNAGETQYF. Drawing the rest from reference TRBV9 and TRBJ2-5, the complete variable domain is DSGVTQTPKHLITATGQRVTLRCSPRSGDLSVYWYQQSLDQGLQFLIQYYNGEERAKGNILERFSAQQFPDLHSELNLSSLELGDSALYFCASSVNAGETQYFGPGTRLLVL.

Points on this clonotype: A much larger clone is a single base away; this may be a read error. For the CDR3, the DNA is TGTGCCAGCAGTGAGGACCAGAAGAGACAGACCCAGTACTTC. As protein: CASSEDQKRQTQYF. The chain has TRBV28 and TRBJ2-5, with no clear D. The CDR3 contains 14 residues. Deletions cut 5 bases from V and 6 bases from J, with 16 bases between. Germline V gene lookup returns CDR1 MDHEN and CDR2 SYDVKM. Supplemented by reference TRBV28 and TRBJ2-5, the full variable domain reads DVKVTQSSRYLVKRTGEKVFLECVQDMDHENMFWYRQDPGLGLRLIYFSYDVKMKEKGDIPEGYSVSREKKERFSLILESASTNQTSMYLCASSEDQKRQTQYFGPGTRLLVL.

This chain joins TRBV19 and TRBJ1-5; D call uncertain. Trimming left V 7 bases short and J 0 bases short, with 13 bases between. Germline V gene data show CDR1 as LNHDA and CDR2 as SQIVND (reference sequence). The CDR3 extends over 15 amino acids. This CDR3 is CASMEQAYSNQPQHF. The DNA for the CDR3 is TGTGCCAGTATGGAACAAGCGTATAGCAATCAGCCCCAGCATTTT. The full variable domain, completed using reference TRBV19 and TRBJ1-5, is DGGITQSPKYLFRKEGQNVTLSCEQNLNHDAMYWYRQDPGQGLRLIYYSQIVNDFQKGDIAEGYSVSREKKESFPLTVTSAQKNPTAFYLCASMEQAYSNQPQHFGDGTRLSIL.

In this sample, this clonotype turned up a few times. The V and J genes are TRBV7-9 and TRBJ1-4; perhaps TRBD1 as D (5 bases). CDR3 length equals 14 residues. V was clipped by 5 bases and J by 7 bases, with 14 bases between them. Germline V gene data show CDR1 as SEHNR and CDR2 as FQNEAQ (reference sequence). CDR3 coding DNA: TGTGCCAGCAGCCCGGCGGGGGGTGGTGAAAAACTGTTTTTT. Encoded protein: CASSPAGGGEKLFF.

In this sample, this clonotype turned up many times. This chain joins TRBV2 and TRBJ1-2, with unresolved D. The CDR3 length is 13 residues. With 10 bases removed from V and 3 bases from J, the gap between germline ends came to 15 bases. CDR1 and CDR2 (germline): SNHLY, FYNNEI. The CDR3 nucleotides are TGTGCCACCCTGGATTGGGGAGACTATGGCTACACCTTC. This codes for CATLDWGDYGYTF. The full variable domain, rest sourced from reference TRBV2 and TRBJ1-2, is EPEVTQTPSHQVTQMGQEVILRCVPISNHLYFYWYRQILGQKVEFLVSFYNNEISEKSEIFDDQFSVERPDGSNFTLKIRSTKLEDSAMYFCATLDWGDYGYTFGSGTRLTVV.

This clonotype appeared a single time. CDR3 sequence: CSVVPGQGIATNEKLFF. The CDR3 nucleotides are TGCAGCGTTGTGCCAGGACAGGGAATTGCAACTAATGAAAAACTGTTTTTT. The rearrangement joins TRBV29-1 to TRBJ1-4; 8 bases are shared with TRBD1. Per germline, CDR1 SQVTM and CDR2 ANQGSEA. V trimming: 4 bases; J trimming: 0 bases; junction bases outside the gene matches: 10. The CDR3 is 17 residues long.

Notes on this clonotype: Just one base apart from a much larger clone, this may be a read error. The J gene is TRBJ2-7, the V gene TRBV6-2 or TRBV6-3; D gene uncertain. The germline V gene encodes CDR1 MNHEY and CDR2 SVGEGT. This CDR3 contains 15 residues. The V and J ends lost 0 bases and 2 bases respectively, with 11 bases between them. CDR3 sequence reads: CASSYSITVPYEQYF. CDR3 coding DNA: TGTGCCAGCAGTTACTCCATCACAGTACCCTACGAGCAGTACTTC.

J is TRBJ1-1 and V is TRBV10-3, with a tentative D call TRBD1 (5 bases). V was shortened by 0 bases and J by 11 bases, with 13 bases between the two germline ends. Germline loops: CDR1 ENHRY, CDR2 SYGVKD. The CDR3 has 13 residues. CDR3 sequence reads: CAISESGGLGAFF. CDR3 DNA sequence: TGTGCCATCAGTGAGTCTGGGGGTTTGGGGGCTTTCTTT.

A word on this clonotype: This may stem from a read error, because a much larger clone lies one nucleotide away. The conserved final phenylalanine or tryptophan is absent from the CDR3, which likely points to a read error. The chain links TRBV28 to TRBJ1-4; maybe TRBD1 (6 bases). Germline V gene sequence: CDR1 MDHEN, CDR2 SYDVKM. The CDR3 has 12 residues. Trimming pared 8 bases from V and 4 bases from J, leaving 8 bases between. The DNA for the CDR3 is TGTGCCAGCGGGGGACATAATGAAAAACTGTTTCTT. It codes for CASGGHNEKLFL.

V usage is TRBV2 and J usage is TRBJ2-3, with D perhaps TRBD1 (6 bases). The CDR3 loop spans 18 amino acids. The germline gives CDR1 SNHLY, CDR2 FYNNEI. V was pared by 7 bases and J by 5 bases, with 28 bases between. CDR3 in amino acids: CASIAGPRVAGVGDTQYF. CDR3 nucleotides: TGTGCCAGCATCGCCGGACCTCGAGTGGCAGGGGTTGGAGATACGCAGTATTTT. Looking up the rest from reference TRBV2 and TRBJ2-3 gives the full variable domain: EPEVTQTPSHQVTQMGQEVILRCVPISNHLYFYWYRQILGQKVEFLVSFYNNEISEKSEIFDDQFSVERPDGSNFTLKIRSTKLEDSAMYFCASIAGPRVAGVGDTQYFGPGTRLTVL.

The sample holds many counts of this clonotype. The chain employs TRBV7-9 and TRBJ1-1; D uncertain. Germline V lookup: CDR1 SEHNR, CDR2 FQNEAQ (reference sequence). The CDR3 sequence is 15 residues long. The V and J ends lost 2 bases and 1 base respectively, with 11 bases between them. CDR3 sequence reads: CASSLYGSPNTEAFF. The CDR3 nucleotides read TGTGCCAGCAGCTTATACGGTAGCCCGAACACTGAAGCTTTCTTT.

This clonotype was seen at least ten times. This CDR3 reads CASSPSSGHPRGSDEQYF. CDR3 sequence (DNA): TGTGCCAGCAGTCCATCCTCGGGACACCCTCGAGGGAGTGACGAGCAGTACTTC. The chain recombines TRBV28 with TRBJ2-7; tentative D call: TRBD1 (6 bases). The ends were cut back, 5 bases at V and 5 bases at J, with 28 bases in the middle. Germline V gives CDR1 MDHEN, CDR2 SYDVKM. CDR3 length: 18 amino acids.

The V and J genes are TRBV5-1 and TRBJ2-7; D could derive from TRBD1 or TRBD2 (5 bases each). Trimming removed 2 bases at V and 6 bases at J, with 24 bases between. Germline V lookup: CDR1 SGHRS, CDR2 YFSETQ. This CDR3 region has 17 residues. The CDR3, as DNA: TGCGCCAGCAGCTTCTCGCCCTCCGGGGCAGGGATCTCCGAGCAGTACTTC. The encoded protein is CASSFSPSGAGISEQYF.

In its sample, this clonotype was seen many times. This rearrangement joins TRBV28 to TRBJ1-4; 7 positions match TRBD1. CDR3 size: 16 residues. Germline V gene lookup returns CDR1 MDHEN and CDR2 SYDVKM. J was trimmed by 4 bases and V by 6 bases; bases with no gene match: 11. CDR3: CASRRQGQLLNEKLFF. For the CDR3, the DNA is TGTGCCAGCAGGCGACAGGGTCAACTACTTAATGAAAAACTGTTTTTT.

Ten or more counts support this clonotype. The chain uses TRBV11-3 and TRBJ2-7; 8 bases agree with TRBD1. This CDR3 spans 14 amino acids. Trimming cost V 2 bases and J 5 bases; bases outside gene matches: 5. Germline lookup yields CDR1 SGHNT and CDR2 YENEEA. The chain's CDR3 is CASSLQTGVNEQYF. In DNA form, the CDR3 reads TGTGCCAGCAGCTTACAGACAGGGGTAAACGAGCAGTACTTC.

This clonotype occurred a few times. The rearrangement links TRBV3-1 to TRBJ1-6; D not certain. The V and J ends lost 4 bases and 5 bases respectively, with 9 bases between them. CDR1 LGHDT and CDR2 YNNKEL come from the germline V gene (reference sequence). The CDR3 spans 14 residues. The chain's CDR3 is CASSPESDNSPLHF. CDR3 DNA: TGTGCCAGCAGCCCCGAATCCGATAATTCACCCCTCCACTTT.

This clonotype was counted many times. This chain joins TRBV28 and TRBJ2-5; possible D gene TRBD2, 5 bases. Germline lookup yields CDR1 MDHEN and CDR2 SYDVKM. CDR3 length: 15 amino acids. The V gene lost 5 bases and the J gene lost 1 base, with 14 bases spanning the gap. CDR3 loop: CASSLGGSFQETQYF. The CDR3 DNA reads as TGTGCCAGCAGTCTTGGAGGCAGTTTCCAAGAGACCCAGTACTTC.

CDR3 DNA: TGCAGTGCTAGAGAGTGGCCCCGGGACAGGCAGCTCCATAACTATGGCTACACCTTC. Protein sequence: CSAREWPRDRQLHNYGYTF. The rearrangement uses TRBV20-1 and TRBJ1-2, with TRBD1 matching 8 bases. Looked up from germline, CDR1 is DFQATT and CDR2 is SNEGSKA (reference sequence). CDR3 length: 19 residues. The junction had 16 bases not matched to a gene; V was cut back by 0 bases and J by 1 base.

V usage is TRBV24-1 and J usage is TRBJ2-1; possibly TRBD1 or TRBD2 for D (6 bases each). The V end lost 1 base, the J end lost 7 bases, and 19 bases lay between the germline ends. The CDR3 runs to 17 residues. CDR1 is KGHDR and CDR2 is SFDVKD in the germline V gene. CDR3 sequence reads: CATSDFGVGQGRNEQFF. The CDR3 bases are TGTGCCACCAGTGATTTTGGGGTCGGGCAGGGGAGGAATGAGCAGTTCTTC.

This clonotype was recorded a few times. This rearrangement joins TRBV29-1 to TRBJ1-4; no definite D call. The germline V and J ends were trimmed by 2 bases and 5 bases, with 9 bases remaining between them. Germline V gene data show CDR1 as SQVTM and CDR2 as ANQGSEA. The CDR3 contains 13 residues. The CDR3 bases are TGCAGCGTTGAATGGTCCTCAAATGAAAAACTGTTTTTT. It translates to CSVEWSSNEKLFF.